These T cell receptor beta chains were read from a single sample in a study of cytomegalovirus exposure and HLA in healthy donors. Sequenced by immunoSEQ multiplex PCR; TCRdb stores in-frame clones only, minus some. The sample holds around 130,000 clones; roughly two thirds are singletons and the top ten take 1.5% to 2%. Sequenced: PBMCs. These receptors were collected from a man in his thirties or forties in good health and CMV-seropositive. CDR3s include the opening cysteine and the closing phenylalanine or tryptophan. A D gene is named only where the DNA matches it firmly. Part of the rows lack a size; the others show once, few, many or a class for expanded clones.

length,V,D,J,size,DNA,CDR3
17,TRBV10-3,-,TRBJ2-1,-,TGTGCCATCCGGCGTGGCCCGGGGACACAAAGCCACAATGAGCAGTTCTTC,CAIRRGPGTQSHNEQFF
13,TRBV6-5,-,TRBJ1-2,once,TGTGCCAGCAGTTACTCGATGCTAGGGGGAACGATCTTC,CASSYSMLGGTIF
17,TRBV19,TRBD2,TRBJ2-1,-,TGTGCCAGTAGGCGGTTGACGGCCGGGACTAGCGGGAGTGAGCAGTTCTTC,CASRRLTAGTSGSEQFF
16,TRBV6-4,-,TRBJ2-3,-,TGTGCCAGCAGTGATGTAGGCGGACTAAGCACAGATACGCAGTATTTT,CASSDVGGLSTDTQYF
15,TRBV5-1,-,TRBJ1-5,-,TGCGCCAGCAGTCTCCAAGGGGGAGTCAATCAGCCCCAGCATTTT,CASSLQGGVNQPQHF
16,TRBV5-4,-,TRBJ1-4,-,TGTGCCAGCAGCTTGGTGGGGACAACAACTAATGAAAAACTGTTTTTT,CASSLVGTTTNEKLFF
16,TRBV7-9,TRBD2,TRBJ2-2,-,TGTGCCAGCAGCTTAGGTAGCGGGAGTGGCACCGGGGAGCTGTTTTTT,CASSLGSGSGTGELFF
15,TRBV19,TRBD1,TRBJ1-1,-,TGTGCCAGTAGAATTGGGGACAGGCGACTTCTTGAAGCTTTCTTT,CASRIGDRRLLEAFF
15,TRBV28,-,TRBJ2-2,-,TGTGCCAGCAGTTTATTAGTTATAGGAGGCGGGGAGCTGTTTTTT,CASSLLVIGGGELFF
14,TRBV5-1,-,TRBJ2-7,-,TGCGCCAGCAGCTTGCAGGGGACTACCTACGAGCAGTACTTC,CASSLQGTTYEQYF
16,TRBV28,-,TRBJ1-1,-,TGTGCCAGCAGTTTATGGGGGCTTGGGCCCCCGAGTGGAGCTTTCTTT,CASSLWGLGPPSGAFF
14,TRBV5-4,TRBD1,TRBJ2-5,-,TGTGCCAGCAGCTCTACAGGGGTAGAAGAGACCCAGTACTTC,CASSSTGVEETQYF
15,TRBV5-1,TRBD2,TRBJ2-1,-,TGCGCCACCACCTGGACTAGCGTGTCCTACAATGAGCAGTTCTTC,CATTWTSVSYNEQFF
14,TRBV6-1,-,TRBJ2-1,-,TGTGCCAGCAGTGAGGGGGACTCACACAATGAGCAGTTCTTC,CASSEGDSHNEQFF
13,TRBV6-6,TRBD1,TRBJ1-1,once,TGTGCCAGCATCCCAGGGGGTTACACTGAAGCTTTCTTT,CASIPGGYTEAFF
15,TRBV6-5,TRBD2,TRBJ2-3,-,TGTGCCAGCAGTTTCCTAGCGGAGTCCACAGATACGCAGTATTTT,CASSFLAESTDTQYF
14,TRBV5-1,TRBD2,TRBJ2-7,-,TGCGCCAGCAGCACCCTAGCGGGAGAATTCGAGCAGTACTTC,CASSTLAGEFEQYF
15,TRBV27,-,TRBJ1-5,-,TGTGCCAGCAGTGCCCGAGCAGGGGATTATCAGCCCCAGCATTTT,CASSARAGDYQPQHF
19,TRBV21-1,-,TRBJ2-6,-,TGTGCCAGCAGCTTAATGGGACAGGGGGCCCGCTCTGGGGCCAACGTCCTGACTTTC,CASSLMGQGARSGANVLTF
15,TRBV7-2,-,TRBJ1-1,-,TGTGCCAGCAGCTTAAACGTTGGGGCGGGGACTGAAGCTTTCTTT,CASSLNVGAGTEAFF
17,TRBV18,TRBD1,TRBJ2-5,-,TGTGCCAGCTCACCACCGGAGACAGGGAAAAAACAAGAGACCCAGTACTTC,CASSPPETGKKQETQYF
13,TRBV7-3,TRBD2,TRBJ2-7,-,TGTGCCAGCAGGTTAGCGGGAGCTGGCGAGCAGTACTTC,CASRLAGAGEQYF
15,TRBV11-3,-,TRBJ2-3,-,TGTGCCAGCAGCTTAGGCCTGGGAGGCACAGATACGCAGTATTTT,CASSLGLGGTDTQYF
13,TRBV25-1,-,TRBJ2-5,-,TGTGCCAGCACAGCGACAGTCCAAGAGACCCAGTACTTC,CASTATVQETQYF
14,TRBV7-2,-,TRBJ2-7,-,TGTGCCAGCAGCTTGTCCGGTAATAGATACGAGCAGTACTTC,CASSLSGNRYEQYF
15,TRBV5-1,TRBD1,TRBJ2-1,-,TGCGCCAGCAGGGCTACGACAGGGGGAACAGGTGAGCAGTTCTTC,CASRATTGGTGEQFF
15,TRBV6-1,TRBD2,TRBJ2-7,-,TGTGCCAGCAGTAGCGGGACTAGCGCCTCCTACGAGCAGTACTTC,CASSSGTSASYEQYF
15,TRBV2,TRBD1,TRBJ2-2,few,TGTGCCAGCACTGTGGACAGGGTGGGCACCGGGGAGCTGTTTTTT,CASTVDRVGTGELFF
16,TRBV27,-,TRBJ2-3,-,TGTGCCAGCAGTTTAATGATAGCGCTTAGCACAGATACGCAGTATTTT,CASSLMIALSTDTQYF
16,TRBV28,TRBD1,TRBJ1-1,few,TGTGCCAGCAGGATCCCGGCAGGGGGCGTTAACACTGAAGCTTTCTTT,CASRIPAGGVNTEAFF
15,TRBV5-6,TRBD2,TRBJ2-7,once,TGTGCCAGCGGACTAGCGGGCTCAACCATTTACGAGCAGTACTTC,CASGLAGSTIYEQYF
14,TRBV5-1,-,TRBJ1-4,-,TGCGCCAGCGGCTTGTTAGGGGTGGGTGAAAAACTGTTTTTT,CASGLLGVGEKLFF
13,TRBV5-4,-,TRBJ1-1,-,TGTGCCAGCAGCTTGGACCGCCAGGGTTTGGCTTTCTTT,CASSLDRQGLAFF
13,TRBV6-1,TRBD2,TRBJ2-3,-,TGTGCCAGCAGTCCAGGGACTAGCGGGCAGGAGGATTTT,CASSPGTSGQEDF
16,TRBV7-6,TRBD2,TRBJ2-5,-,TGTGCCAGCAGCTCACAACTAGCGGGAGTAGGTGGGACCCAGTACTTC,CASSSQLAGVGGTQYF
13,TRBV7-3,-,TRBJ2-7,-,TGTGCCAGCAGCTTAATAGGAACAGCCGAGCAGTACTTC,CASSLIGTAEQYF
13,TRBV18,-,TRBJ1-1,-,TGTGCCAGCTCACCGCTTGGTAGCACTGAAGCTTTCTTT,CASSPLGSTEAFF
18,TRBV27,TRBD2,TRBJ2-6,-,TGTGCCAGCAGTCCTCTAGCGGGAGAACTGTCTGGGGCCAACGTCCTGACTTTC,CASSPLAGELSGANVLTF
16,TRBV5-4,TRBD2,TRBJ2-5,-,TGTGCCAGCAGCTTCGGGCTAGCGGGATTAGGAGAGACCCAGTACTTC,CASSFGLAGLGETQYF
13,TRBV2,-,TRBJ2-6,-,TGTGCCAGCAGTGCGGGGACATCGAACGTCCTGACTTTC,CASSAGTSNVLTF
17,TRBV30,TRBD2,TRBJ2-3,-,TGTGCCTGGAGTGGGGGAGGGACTAGCGGGTTGTTCGATACGCAGTATTTT,CAWSGGGTSGLFDTQYF
16,TRBV2,TRBD1,TRBJ2-1,-,TGTGCCAGCAGTGAAGCGGGGACAGGGGTATACAATGAGCAGTTCTTC,CASSEAGTGVYNEQFF
17,TRBV5-1,TRBD2,TRBJ2-7,-,TGCGCCAGTAAACCCAGGGCAGGGACTACGCTAAGCTACGAGCAGTACTTC,CASKPRAGTTLSYEQYF
14,TRBV27,TRBD1,TRBJ1-2,-,TGTGCCAGCAGAGTGACAGGGGAAAACGATGGCTACACCTTC,CASRVTGENDGYTF
15,TRBV7-2,TRBD2,TRBJ2-7,-,TGTGCCAGCAGCTCCCGGGTAGCGGGCTCCTACGAGCAGTACTTC,CASSSRVAGSYEQYF
15,TRBV9,TRBD1,TRBJ2-6,-,TGTGCCAGCAGTGTACAGGGGGCTGGGGCCAACGTCCTGACTTTC,CASSVQGAGANVLTF